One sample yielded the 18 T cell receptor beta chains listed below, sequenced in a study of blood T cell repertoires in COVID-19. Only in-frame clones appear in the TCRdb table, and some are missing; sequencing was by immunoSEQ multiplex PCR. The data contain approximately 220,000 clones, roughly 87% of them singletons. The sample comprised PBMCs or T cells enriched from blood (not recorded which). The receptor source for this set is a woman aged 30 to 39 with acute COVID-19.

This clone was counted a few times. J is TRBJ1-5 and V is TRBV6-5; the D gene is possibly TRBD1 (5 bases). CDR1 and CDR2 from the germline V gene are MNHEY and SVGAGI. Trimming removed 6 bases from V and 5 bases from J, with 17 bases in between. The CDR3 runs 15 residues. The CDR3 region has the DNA TGTGCCAGCAGAATGGGGAGGAGGGGCGATCAGCCCCAGCATTTT. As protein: CASRMGRRGDQPQHF.

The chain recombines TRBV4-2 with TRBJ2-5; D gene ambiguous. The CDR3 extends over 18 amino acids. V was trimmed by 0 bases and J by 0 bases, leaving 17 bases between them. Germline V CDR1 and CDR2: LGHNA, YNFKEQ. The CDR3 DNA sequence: TGTGCCAGCAGCCAAGATCCCCAGGTCACCTCTTACCAAGAGACCCAGTACTTC. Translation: CASSQDPQVTSYQETQYF.

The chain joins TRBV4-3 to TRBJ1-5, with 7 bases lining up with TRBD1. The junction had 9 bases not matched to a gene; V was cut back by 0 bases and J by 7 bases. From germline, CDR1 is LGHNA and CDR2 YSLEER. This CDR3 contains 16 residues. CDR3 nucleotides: TGCGCCAGCAGCCAAGATCCTCGACAGGGAGCCCAGCCCCAGCATTTT. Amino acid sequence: CASSQDPRQGAQPQHF.

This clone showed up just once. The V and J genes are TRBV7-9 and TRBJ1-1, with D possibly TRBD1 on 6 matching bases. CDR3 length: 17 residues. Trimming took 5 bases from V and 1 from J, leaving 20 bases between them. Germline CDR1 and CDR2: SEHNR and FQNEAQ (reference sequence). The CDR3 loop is CASSPPGTSRTNTEAFF. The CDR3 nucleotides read TGTGCCAGCAGCCCGCCCGGGACATCTAGAACGAACACTGAAGCTTTCTTT.

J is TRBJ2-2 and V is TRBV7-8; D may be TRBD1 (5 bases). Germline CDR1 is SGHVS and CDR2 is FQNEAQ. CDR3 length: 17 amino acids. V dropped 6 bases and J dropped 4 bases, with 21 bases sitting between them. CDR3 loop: CASRVLGPETGTGELFF. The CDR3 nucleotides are TGTGCCAGCAGGGTTCTGGGGCCGGAGACTGGCACCGGGGAGCTGTTTTTT.

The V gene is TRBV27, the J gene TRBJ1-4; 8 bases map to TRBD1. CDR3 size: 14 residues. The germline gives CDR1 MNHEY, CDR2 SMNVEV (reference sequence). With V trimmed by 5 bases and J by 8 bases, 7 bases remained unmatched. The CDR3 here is CASSPNRGNEKLFF. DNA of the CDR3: TGTGCCAGCAGTCCCAACAGGGGGAACGAAAAACTGTTTTTT.

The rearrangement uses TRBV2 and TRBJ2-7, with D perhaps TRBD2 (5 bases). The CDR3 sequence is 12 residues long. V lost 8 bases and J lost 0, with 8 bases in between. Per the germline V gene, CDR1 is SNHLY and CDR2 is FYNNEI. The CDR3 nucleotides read TGTGCCAGCCAAGAGGGCTCCTACGAGCAGTACTTC. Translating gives CASQEGSYEQYF.

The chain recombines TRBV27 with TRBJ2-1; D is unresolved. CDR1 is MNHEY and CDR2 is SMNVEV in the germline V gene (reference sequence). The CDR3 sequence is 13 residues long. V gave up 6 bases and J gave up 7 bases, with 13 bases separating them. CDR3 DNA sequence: TGTGCCAGCAGACAAAGCAGGTGGAATGAGCAGTTCTTC. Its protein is CASRQSRWNEQFF.

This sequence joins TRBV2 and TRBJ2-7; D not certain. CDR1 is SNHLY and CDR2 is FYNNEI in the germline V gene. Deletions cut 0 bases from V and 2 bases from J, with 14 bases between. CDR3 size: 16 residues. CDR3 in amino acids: CASSEALLQITYEQYF. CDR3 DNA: TGTGCCAGCAGTGAAGCGCTTCTACAGATTACCTACGAGCAGTACTTC.

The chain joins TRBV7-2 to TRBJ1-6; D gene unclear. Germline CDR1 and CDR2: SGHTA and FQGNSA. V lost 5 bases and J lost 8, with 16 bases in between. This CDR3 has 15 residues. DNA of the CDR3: TGTGCCAGCAGCCTATCGATTCCCGGAGATTCACCCCTCCACTTT. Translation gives CASSLSIPGDSPLHF.

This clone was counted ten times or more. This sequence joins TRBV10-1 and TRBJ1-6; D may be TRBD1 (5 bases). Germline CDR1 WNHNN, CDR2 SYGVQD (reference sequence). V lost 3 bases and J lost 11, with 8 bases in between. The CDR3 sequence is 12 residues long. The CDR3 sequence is CASSDGGAPLHF. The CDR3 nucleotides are TGCGCCAGCAGTGACGGAGGGGCACCCCTCCACTTT.

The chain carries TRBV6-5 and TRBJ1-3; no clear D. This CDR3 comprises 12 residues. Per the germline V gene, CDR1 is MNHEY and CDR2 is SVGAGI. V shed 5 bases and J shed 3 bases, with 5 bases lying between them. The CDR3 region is CASSPVGNTIYF. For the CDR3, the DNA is TGTGCCAGCAGTCCCGTTGGAAACACCATATATTTT.

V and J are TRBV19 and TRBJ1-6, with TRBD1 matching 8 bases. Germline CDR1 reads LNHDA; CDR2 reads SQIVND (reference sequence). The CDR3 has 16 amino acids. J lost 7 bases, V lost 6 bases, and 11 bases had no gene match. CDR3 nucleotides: TGTGCCAGTAGCATACCCCGGGGACAGGCAAATTCACCCCTCCACTTT. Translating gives CASSIPRGQANSPLHF. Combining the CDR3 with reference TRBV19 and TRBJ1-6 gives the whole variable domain DGGITQSPKYLFRKEGQNVTLSCEQNLNHDAMYWYRQDPGQGLRLIYYSQIVNDFQKGDIAEGYSVSREKKESFPLTVTSAQKNPTAFYLCASSIPRGQANSPLHFGNGTRLTVT.

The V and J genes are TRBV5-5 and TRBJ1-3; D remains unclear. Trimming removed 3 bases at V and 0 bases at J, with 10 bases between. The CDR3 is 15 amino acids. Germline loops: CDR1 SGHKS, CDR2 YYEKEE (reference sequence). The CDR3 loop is CASSYLSGSGNTIYF. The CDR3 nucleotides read TGTGCCAGCAGCTATCTGTCAGGCTCTGGAAACACCATATATTTT.

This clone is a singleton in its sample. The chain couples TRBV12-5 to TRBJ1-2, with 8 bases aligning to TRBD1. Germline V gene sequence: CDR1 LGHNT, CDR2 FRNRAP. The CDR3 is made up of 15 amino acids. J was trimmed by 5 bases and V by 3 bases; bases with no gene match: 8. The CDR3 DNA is TGTGCTAGTGGTTTTCAGGACAGGGAAAAGTATGGCTACACCTTC. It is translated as CASGFQDREKYGYTF.

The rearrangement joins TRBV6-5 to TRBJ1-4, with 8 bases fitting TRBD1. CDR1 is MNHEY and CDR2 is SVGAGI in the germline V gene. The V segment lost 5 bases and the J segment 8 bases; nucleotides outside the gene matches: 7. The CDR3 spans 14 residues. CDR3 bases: TGTGCCAGCAGTCCCGCAGGGGGCGAGGAAAAACTGTTTTTT. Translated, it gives CASSPAGGEEKLFF.

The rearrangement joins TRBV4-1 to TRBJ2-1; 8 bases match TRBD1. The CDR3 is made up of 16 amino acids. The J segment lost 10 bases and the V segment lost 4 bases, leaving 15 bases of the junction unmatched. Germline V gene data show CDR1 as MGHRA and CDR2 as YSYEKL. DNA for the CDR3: TGCGCCAGCAGCCCCCGCCGAGGGCAGGGGGCGAAAGAGCAGTTCTTC. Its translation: CASSPRRGQGAKEQFF.

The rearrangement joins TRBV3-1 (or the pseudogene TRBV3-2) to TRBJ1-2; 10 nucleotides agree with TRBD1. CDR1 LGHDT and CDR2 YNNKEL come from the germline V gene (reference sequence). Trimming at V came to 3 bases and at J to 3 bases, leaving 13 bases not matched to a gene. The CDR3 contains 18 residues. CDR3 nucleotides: TGTGCCAGCAGCCACCTCACCGGGACAGGGGAGGGGTACTATGGCTACACCTTC. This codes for CASSHLTGTGEGYYGYTF.